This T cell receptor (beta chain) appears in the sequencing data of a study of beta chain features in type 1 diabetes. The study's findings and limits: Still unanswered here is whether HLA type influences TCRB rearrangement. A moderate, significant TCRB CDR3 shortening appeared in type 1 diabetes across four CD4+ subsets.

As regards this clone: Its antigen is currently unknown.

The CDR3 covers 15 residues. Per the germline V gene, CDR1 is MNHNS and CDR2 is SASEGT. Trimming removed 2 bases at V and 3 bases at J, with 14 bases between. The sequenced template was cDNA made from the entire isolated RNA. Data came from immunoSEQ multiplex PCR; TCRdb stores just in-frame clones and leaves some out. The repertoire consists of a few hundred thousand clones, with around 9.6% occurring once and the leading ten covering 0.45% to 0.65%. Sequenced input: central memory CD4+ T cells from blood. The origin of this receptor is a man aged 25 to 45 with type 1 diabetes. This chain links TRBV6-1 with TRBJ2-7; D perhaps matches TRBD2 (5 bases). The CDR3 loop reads CASSELRGSSYEQYF. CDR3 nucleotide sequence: TGTGCCAGCAGTGAACTGAGAGGGTCAAGCTACGAGCAGTACTTC.